A selection of T cell receptor beta chains follows, all from one sample in a study of blood T cell repertoires in COVID-19. Profiling relied on immunoSEQ multiplex PCR, and the TCRdb table lists in-frame clones only, not all of them. The data hold around 150,000 clones, with about 85% observed a single time. Material for sequencing was peripheral blood. These receptors originate from a human donor with acute or convalescent COVID-19. The donor label of this sample is uncertain. CDR3s leave out the opening cysteine and the closing phenylalanine or tryptophan. Where a row states a size, it is once, few, many or the class of an expanded clone; other rows omit it.

TRBV19 once ASSIRQFSGNTIY
TRBV5-8 few ASSLWGVGAF
TRBV28 NA ASTQTVTEAF
TRBV29-1 NA SVTGAGNTIY
TRBV6-2/TRBV6-3 NA ASSTGGSGYGYT
TRBV29-1 NA SVDRQAGNTIY
TRBV6-2/TRBV6-3 NA ASSYPAGPNGYT
TRBV6-1 NA ASSERRQGVSGNTIY
TRBV21-1 NA ASSKGRGRMGGYT
TRBV4-2 few ASSQADLRTSGTYEQY
TRBV15 NA ATSRDGTGGDTEAF
TRBV28 NA ASRSYISYNSPLH
TRBV28 NA ASSFGYEDLSSGNTIY
TRBV4-2 NA ASSPRDRGGGANVLT